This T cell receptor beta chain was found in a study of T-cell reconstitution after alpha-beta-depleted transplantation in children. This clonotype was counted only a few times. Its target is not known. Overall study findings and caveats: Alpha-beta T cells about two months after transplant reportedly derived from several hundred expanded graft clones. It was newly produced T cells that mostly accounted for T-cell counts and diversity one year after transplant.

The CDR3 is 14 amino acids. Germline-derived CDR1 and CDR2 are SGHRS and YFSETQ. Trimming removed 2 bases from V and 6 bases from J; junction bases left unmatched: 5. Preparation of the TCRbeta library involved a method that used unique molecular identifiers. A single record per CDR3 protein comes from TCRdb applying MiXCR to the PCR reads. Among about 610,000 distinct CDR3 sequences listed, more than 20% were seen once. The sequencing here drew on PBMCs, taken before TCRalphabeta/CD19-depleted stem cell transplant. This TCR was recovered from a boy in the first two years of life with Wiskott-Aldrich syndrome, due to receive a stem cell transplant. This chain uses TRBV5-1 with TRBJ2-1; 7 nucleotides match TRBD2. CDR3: CASSFGGGINEQFF. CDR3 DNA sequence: TGCGCCAGCAGCTTCGGCGGGGGAATCAATGAGCAGTTCTTC. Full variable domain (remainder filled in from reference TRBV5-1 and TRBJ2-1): KAGVTQTPRYLIKTRGQQVTLSCSPISGHRSVSWYQQTPGQGLQFLFEYFSETQRNKGNFPGRFSGRQFSNSRSEMNVSTLELGDSALYLCASSFGGGINEQFFGPGTRLTVL.